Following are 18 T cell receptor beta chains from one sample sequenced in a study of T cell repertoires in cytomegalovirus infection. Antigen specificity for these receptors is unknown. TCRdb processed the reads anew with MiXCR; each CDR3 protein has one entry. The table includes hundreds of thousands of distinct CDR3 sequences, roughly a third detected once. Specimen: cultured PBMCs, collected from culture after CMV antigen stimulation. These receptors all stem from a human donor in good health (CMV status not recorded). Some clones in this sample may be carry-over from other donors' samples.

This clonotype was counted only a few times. CDR3: CASARAQPYNEQFF. CDR3 coding DNA: TGTGCCAGCGCCCGGGCGCAGCCTTACAATGAGCAGTTCTTC. This chain connects TRBV7-2 to TRBJ2-1; D ambiguous. V was pared by 8 bases and J by 4 bases, with 15 bases between. CDR1 is SGHTA and CDR2 is FQGNSA in the germline V gene. The length of the CDR3 is 14 residues.

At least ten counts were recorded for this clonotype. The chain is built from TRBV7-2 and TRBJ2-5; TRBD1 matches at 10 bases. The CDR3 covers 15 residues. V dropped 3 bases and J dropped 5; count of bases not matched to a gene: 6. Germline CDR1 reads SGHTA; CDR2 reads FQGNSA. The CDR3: CASSLAGQGVETQYF. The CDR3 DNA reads TGTGCCAGCAGCTTGGCCGGACAGGGGGTTGAGACCCAGTACTTC.

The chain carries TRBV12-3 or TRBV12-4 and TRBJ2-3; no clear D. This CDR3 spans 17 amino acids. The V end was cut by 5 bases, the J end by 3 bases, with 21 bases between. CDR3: CASSETSSRRWTDTQYF. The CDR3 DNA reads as TGTGCCAGCAGTGAAACCTCGAGCAGGAGATGGACAGATACGCAGTATTTT.

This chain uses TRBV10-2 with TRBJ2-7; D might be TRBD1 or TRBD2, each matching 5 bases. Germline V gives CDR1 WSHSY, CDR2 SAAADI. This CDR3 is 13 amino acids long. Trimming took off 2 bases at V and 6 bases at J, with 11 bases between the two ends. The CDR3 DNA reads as TGCGCCAGCAGTGAGCCCGGGACGGGCGAGCAGTACGTC. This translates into CASSEPGTGEQYV.

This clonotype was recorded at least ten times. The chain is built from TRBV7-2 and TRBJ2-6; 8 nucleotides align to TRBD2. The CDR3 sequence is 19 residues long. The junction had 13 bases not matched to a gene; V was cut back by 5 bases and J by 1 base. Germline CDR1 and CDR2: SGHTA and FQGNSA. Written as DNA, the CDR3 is TGTGCCAGCAGCCCAAGGGCCGGGAGGGCGTATTCTGGGGCCAACGTCCTGACTTTC. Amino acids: CASSPRAGRAYSGANVLTF.

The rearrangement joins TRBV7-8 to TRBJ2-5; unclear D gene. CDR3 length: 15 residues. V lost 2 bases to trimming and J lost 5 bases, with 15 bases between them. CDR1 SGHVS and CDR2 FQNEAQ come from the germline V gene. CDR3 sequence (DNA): TGTGCCAGCAGCTTAAACACCATTGAAATGGAGACCCAGTACTTC. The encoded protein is CASSLNTIEMETQYF.

Here the CDR3 reads CASSLGPQTQYF. In DNA form, the CDR3 reads TGTGCCAGCAGCTTGGGTCCGCAGACCCAGTACTTC. This sequence joins TRBV5-6 and TRBJ2-5, with D hard to call. In germline, CDR1 is SGHDT, CDR2 YYEEEE. V was shortened by 0 bases and J by 6 bases, with 6 bases between the two germline ends. The CDR3 spans 12 residues.

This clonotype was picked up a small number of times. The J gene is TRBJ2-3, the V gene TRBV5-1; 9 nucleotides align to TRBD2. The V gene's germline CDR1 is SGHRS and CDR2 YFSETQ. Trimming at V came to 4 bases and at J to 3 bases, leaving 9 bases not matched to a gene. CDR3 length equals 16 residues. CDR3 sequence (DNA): TGCGCCAGCAGCCTAGTCCCGACTAGCGGAACAGATACGCAGTATTTT. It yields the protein CASSLVPTSGTDTQYF. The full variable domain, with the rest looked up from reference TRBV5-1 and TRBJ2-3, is KAGVTQTPRYLIKTRGQQVTLSCSPISGHRSVSWYQQTPGQGLQFLFEYFSETQRNKGNFPGRFSGRQFSNSRSEMNVSTLELGDSALYLCASSLVPTSGTDTQYFGPGTRLTVL.

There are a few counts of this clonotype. For the CDR3, the DNA is TGTGCCAGCAGTGGTCAAAAGGGACAGGGGGCCGGGCTAGCGTACACAGATACGCAGTATTTT. Its protein is CASSGQKGQGAGLAYTDTQYF. The chain links TRBV6-1 to TRBJ2-3, with 12 bases aligning to TRBD1. The CDR3 consists of 21 residues. J gave up 2 bases and V 4 bases, and 19 bases lay outside the gene matches. Looked up from germline, CDR1 is MNHNS and CDR2 is SASEGT.

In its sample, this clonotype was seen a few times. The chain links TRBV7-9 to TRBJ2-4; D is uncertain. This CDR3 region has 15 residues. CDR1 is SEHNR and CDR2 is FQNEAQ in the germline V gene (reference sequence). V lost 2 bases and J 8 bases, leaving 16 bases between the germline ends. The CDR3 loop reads CASSLSATVGDIQYF. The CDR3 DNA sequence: TGTGCCAGCAGCTTATCGGCGACTGTCGGAGACATTCAGTACTTC. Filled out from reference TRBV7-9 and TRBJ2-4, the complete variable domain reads DTGVSQNPRHKITKRGQNVTFRCDPISEHNRLYWYRQTLGQGPEFLTYFQNEAQLEKSRLLSDRFSAERPKGSFSTLEIQRTEQGDSAMYLCASSLSATVGDIQYFGAGTRLSVL.

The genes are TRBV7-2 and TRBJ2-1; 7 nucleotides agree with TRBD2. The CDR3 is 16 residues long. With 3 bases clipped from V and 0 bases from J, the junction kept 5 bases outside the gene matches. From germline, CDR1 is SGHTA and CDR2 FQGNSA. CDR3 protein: CASSFAGGGSYNEQFF. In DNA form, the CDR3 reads TGTGCCAGCAGCTTCGCTGGCGGGGGCTCCTACAATGAGCAGTTCTTC.

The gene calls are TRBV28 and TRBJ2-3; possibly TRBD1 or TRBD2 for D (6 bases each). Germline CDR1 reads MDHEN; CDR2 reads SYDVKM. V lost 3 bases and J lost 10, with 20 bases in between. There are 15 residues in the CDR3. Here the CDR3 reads CASSFGGRQRAPQYF. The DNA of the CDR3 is TGTGCCAGCAGTTTTGGGGGGCGGCAGAGAGCTCCGCAGTATTTT.

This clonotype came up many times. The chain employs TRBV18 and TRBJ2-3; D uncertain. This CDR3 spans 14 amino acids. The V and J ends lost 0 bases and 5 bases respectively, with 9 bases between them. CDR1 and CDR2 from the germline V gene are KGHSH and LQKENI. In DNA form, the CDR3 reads TGTGCCAGCTCACCACCGTTTCCTGGAGATACGCAGTATTTT. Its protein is CASSPPFPGDTQYF.

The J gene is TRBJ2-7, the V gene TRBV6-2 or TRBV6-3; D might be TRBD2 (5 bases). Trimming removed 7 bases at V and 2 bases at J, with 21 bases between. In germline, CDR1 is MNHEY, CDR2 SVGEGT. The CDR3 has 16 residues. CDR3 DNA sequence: TGTGCCAGCACTAGAACGCTTGGACTGCTACCCTACGAGCAGTACGTC. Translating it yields CASTRTLGLLPYEQYV.

The CDR3 is CATSDNSRIGAKLFF. For the CDR3, the DNA is TGTGCCACCAGTGATAACAGCCGCATAGGGGCAAAACTGTTTTTT. The chain joins TRBV24-1 to TRBJ1-4; TRBD1 might be the D (5 bases). Germline-derived CDR1 and CDR2 are KGHDR and SFDVKD. Trimming stripped 3 bases from V and 10 bases from J, with 17 bases between. This CDR3 region has 15 residues.

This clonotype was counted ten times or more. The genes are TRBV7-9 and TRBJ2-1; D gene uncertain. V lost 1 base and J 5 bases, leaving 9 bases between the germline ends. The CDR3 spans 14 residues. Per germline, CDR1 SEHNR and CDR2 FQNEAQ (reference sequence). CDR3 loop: CASSLGPLNNEQFF. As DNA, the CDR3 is TGTGCCAGCAGCTTAGGCCCACTAAACAATGAGCAGTTCTTC.

The CDR3 bases are TGTGCCAGCAGCATCGGGACAGGGATTAATTCACCCCTCCACTTT. This sequence encodes CASSIGTGINSPLHF. The chain employs TRBV7-2 and TRBJ1-6; 9 bases align to TRBD1. Germline CDR1 and CDR2: SGHTA and FQGNSA. CDR3 length: 15 amino acids. V was pared by 5 bases and J by 6 bases, with 5 bases of the junction left unmatched.

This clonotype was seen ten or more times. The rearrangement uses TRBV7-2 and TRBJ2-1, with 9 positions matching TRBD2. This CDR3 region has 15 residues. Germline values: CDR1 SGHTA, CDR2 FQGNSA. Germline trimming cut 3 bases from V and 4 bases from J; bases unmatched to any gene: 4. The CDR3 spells CASSLWTSEYNEQFF. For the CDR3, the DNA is TGTGCCAGCAGCTTGTGGACTAGCGAATACAATGAGCAGTTCTTC.